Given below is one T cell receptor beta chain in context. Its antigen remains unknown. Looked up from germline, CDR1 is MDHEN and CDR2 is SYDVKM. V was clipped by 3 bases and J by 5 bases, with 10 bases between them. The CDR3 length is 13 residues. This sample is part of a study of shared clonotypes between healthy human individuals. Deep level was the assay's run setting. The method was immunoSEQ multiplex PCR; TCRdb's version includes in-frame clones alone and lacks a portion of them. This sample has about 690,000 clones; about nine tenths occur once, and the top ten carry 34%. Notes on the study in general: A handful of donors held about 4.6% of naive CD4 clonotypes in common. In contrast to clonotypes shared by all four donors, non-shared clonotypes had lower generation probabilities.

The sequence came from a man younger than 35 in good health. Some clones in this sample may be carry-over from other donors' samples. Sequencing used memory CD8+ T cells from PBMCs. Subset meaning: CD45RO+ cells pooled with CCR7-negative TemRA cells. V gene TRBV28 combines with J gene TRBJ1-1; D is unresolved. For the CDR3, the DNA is TGTGCCAGCAGTTTTATTCTGGGAACTGAAGCTTTCTTT. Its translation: CASSFILGTEAFF.